Sequencing of this TCR beta chain was carried out in a study of T cell responses to AZD1222 COVID-19 vaccine. Overall study findings and caveats: Spike-specific TCR depth and breadth grew after two AZD1222 doses. The donors showed a predominance of white British ancestry and of females, with possible underestimation of clonal diversity. Spike as a whole was targeted by vaccine-associated CD4 TCRs, dominant at 160-218 and 743-854.

This CDR3 spans 14 amino acids. Trimming stripped 8 bases from V and 5 bases from J, with 16 bases between. Germline V gene data show CDR1 as MNHEY and CDR2 as SVGAGI. Clones were sequenced by immunoSEQ multiplex PCR, and TCRdb holds only the in-frame ones, with some missing. The table includes roughly 130,000 clones, about 94% detected once. As concerns this clone: Its target is not known.

Here the sequenced sample was peripheral blood, taken on day 0 of AZD1222 vaccination. The TCR sequence derives from an adult in good health. The chain carries TRBV6-5 and TRBJ2-4, with D perhaps matching TRBD1 (6 bases). The CDR3 DNA reads as TGTGCCAGCTGGGGGCCTCGGGGCGAAAACATTCAGTACTTC. Translation gives CASWGPRGENIQYF.